The present TCR beta chain was sequenced within a study of T-cell reconstitution after alpha-beta-depleted transplantation in children. General study findings and limits: Recipient T cells and thymic progenitors that survived gave rise to the high TCRbeta diversity observed at day 60 in some patients. Several hundred expanded graft clones reportedly supplied alpha-beta T cells about two months after transplant. T-cell counts and diversity were attributed mostly to newly produced T cells one year after transplant.

From germline, CDR1 is SGHAT and CDR2 FQNNGV. The CDR3 covers 15 residues. The V end was cut by 2 bases, the J end by 7 bases, with 15 bases between. This clonotype was observed a few times. Its target is unknown. It was with unique molecular identifiers that the TCRbeta library was prepared. MiXCR was run by TCRdb on the PCR reads, yielding one entry per CDR3 protein. The data show 550,000 to 600,000 distinct CDR3 sequences, roughly 23% seen once. The specimen was PBMCs, mostly from graft donor cells, collected 360 days after TCRalphabeta/CD19-depleted stem cell transplant. V and J are TRBV11-2 and TRBJ1-5; a weak D match, TRBD1 (6 bases). This clonotype originated in a boy under two years old who had a stem cell transplant for acute myeloid leukemia, so the T cells may come from the graft donor. The chain's CDR3 is CASSLTGSKSQPQHF. The CDR3 bases are TGTGCCAGCAGCTTAACAGGGTCGAAGTCGCAGCCCCAGCATTTT.